This T cell receptor beta chain was sequenced during a study of blood T cells in healthy people across ages. Together with a sample-barcoded 5' primer, a J-beta primer mix was included in a second PCR lasting roughly 6 to 12 cycles. A minimum of 2.5 million CDR3-containing paired-end reads was obtained for each sample. TCRdb called the 5' RACE reads again in MiXCR, with one record for every CDR3 protein. The repertoire holds hundreds of thousands of distinct CDR3 sequences, with under 25% as singletons. There are a few counts of this clonotype. Its antigen remains unknown. This CDR3 region has 15 residues. Germline CDR1 is GTSNPN and CDR2 is SVGIG (reference sequence). Regarding the study as a whole: Investigators treated diversity estimates from one million T cells as underestimates. Whereas aged donors had fewer naive CD4+ cells, long-lived donors had more of them and higher diversity. CMV infection status of these donors was not known.

Sequencing used blood. This chain links TRBV30 with TRBJ2-7, with D perhaps TRBD1 or TRBD2 (5 bases each). The J call is in doubt because the DNA end fits TRBJ2-5 better. This receptor was taken from an older man in good health. Here the CDR3 reads CACSPPGRVQETQYF. CDR3 sequence (DNA): TGTGCCTGCTCCCCCCCGGGACGGGTCCAAGAGACCCAGTACTTC.